A selection of T cell receptor beta chains follows, all from one sample in a study of early T cells in non-severe SARS-CoV-2 infection. TCRdb called the 5' RACE reads again in MiXCR, with one record for every CDR3 protein. This table holds 50,000 to 80,000 distinct CDR3 sequences, approximately 8.8% found once. The sequences come from whole blood, collected at baseline. These receptor sequences come from an adult who was a healthcare worker with PCR-confirmed SARS-CoV-2 infection or an uninfected control (not recorded which). The CDR3 runs from the conserved cysteine through the conserved F or W. D genes are given only for firm matches. Clone size is shown for a subset of rows, as once, few, many or a class of expanded clone.

TRBJ1-6 - TRBV7-8 many 11 TGTGCCAGCAGTTCTCCAGGGCCCCTCCACTTT CASSSPGPLHF
TRBJ1-1 - TRBV18 few 15 TGTGCCAGCTCCCAGCTTGCGGACAAGAACACTGAAGCTTTCTTT CASSQLADKNTEAFF
TRBJ1-1 TRBD1 TRBV18 few 14 TGTGCCAGCTCACCAGGGACAGCCAACACTGAAGCTTTCTTT CASSPGTANTEAFF
TRBJ1-1 - TRBV11-2 many 15 TGTGCCAGCAGCTTAGAGGGGAACCTGAACACTGAAGCTTTCTTT CASSLEGNLNTEAFF
TRBJ2-5 TRBD1 TRBV7-9 - 15 TGTGCCAGCAGCTATTACAGGGGGTCCTATGAGACCCAGTACTTC CASSYYRGSYETQYF
TRBJ2-7 TRBD1 TRBV13 - 12 TGTGCCAGCGGGACAGGAGGATACGAGCAGTACTTC CASGTGGYEQYF
TRBJ1-2 TRBD1 TRBV7-2 few 14 TGTGCCAGCAGTAGGACCGGACAGGTCTATGGCTACACCTTC CASSRTGQVYGYTF
TRBJ1-2 - TRBV10-3 few 12 TGTGCCATCAGTGAGTGGAGCTATGGCTACACCTTC CAISEWSYGYTF
TRBJ1-2 TRBD1 TRBV10-3 many 15 TGTGCCATCAGTGAGTCCGGGACAGGGTCTCATGGCTACACCTTC CAISESGTGSHGYTF
TRBJ2-7 TRBD2 TRBV19 - 13 TGTGCCAGTAGTATAAAGGGACTAGCTTCGCAGTACTTC CASSIKGLASQYF
TRBJ2-1 - TRBV2 few 14 TGTGCCAGCCGAAAAAAGGGACTCTACAATGAGCAGTTCTTC CASRKKGLYNEQFF
TRBJ2-5 - TRBV5-6 once 17 TGTGCCAGCAGCAGTATGATACGGACAGAGCTGAGAGAGACCCAGTACTTC CASSSMIRTELRETQYF
TRBJ2-3 - TRBV5-1 few 14 TGCGCCAGCAGCTTGGGGAGCCTAACAGATACGCAGTATTTT CASSLGSLTDTQYF
TRBJ1-1 - TRBV5-1 - 12 TGCGCCAGCAGCTTGGAGACAGAGAAGGCTTTCTTT CASSLETEKAFF
TRBJ2-5 TRBD1 TRBV7-3 - 15 TGTGCCAGCAGCATAACGTCGACAGGGGACGAGACCCAGTACTTC CASSITSTGDETQYF
TRBJ2-1 - TRBV20-1 many 15 TGCAGTGCTAGAGATGGAGGGATCTCCTACAATGAGCAGTTCTTC CSARDGGISYNEQFF
TRBJ2-5 - TRBV6-6 many 14 TGTGCCAGCTCCCGAGGTCAGAGTAGAGAGACCCAGTACTTC CASSRGQSRETQYF
TRBJ2-1 TRBD2 TRBV6-1 many 12 TGTGCCAGCAATATACTAGCGATGACCCGGTTCTTC CASNILAMTRFF
TRBJ2-1 TRBD2 TRBV5-1 - 15 TGCGCCAGCAGCTTGAGCGGGAGTAGCGTTGATGAGCAGTTCTTC CASSLSGSSVDEQFF
TRBJ2-5 TRBD2 TRBV13 - 15 TGTGCCAGCAGCTTAGGAGCGGGACGGTCGGAGACCCAGTACTTC CASSLGAGRSETQYF
TRBJ2-7 - TRBV12-3/TRBV12-4 few 15 TGTGCCAGCAGCCGAGACCACAGCGGGTTCTACGAGCAGTACTTC CASSRDHSGFYEQYF
TRBJ2-7 - TRBV10-3 many 13 TGTGCCATCAGTGAGGGGGCCGCCTACGAGCAGTACTTC CAISEGAAYEQYF
TRBJ2-7 TRBD2 TRBV4-1 few 16 TGCGCCAGCAGCCAGATTCTGCTAGCGGGAACCCACGAGCAGTACTTC CASSQILLAGTHEQYF
TRBJ1-2 - TRBV7-2 few 15 TGTGCCAGCACCCGCACTACCCCAGAGATATATGGCTACACCTTC CASTRTTPEIYGYTF
TRBJ1-5 - TRBV20-1 - 13 TGCAGTGCTACCAGGGGTGAGAGTCAGCCCCAGCATTTT CSATRGESQPQHF
TRBJ2-1 - TRBV27 few 15 TGTGCCAGCAGTTGGGGGGCTAGCGCTGACAATGAGCAGTTCTTC CASSWGASADNEQFF
TRBJ1-1 - TRBV7-3 many 15 TGTGCCAGCAGCTTAGGGCAGTACGAGAACACTGAAGCTTTCTTT CASSLGQYENTEAFF
TRBJ2-7 - TRBV5-1 many 15 TGCGCCAGCAGCCCCGACACCTTTGGGGGTTACGAGCAGTACTTC CASSPDTFGGYEQYF
TRBJ2-7 TRBD2 TRBV4-2 few 17 TGTGCCAGCAGCCAAGCGGGCCTAGCGGGTCTCGGGTACGAGCAGTACTTC CASSQAGLAGLGYEQYF
TRBJ2-1 - TRBV20-1 - 15 TGCAGTGCTAGTTGGGTGCGGGCGTCCTACAATGAGCAGTTCTTC CSASWVRASYNEQFF
TRBJ2-1 TRBD2 TRBV9 many 14 TGTGCCAGCAGCCTTAACGGACTAGGGAATGAGCAGTTCTTC CASSLNGLGNEQFF
TRBJ1-1 - TRBV11-2 - 14 TGTGCCAGCATCCGAGTGCAGGCCTACACTGAAGCTTTCTTT CASIRVQAYTEAFF
TRBJ2-3 - TRBV6-2/TRBV6-3 many 12 TGTGCCGGGGGCGTTAACACAGATACGCAGTATTTT CAGGVNTDTQYF
TRBJ1-2 - TRBV7-9 many 14 TGTGCCAGCAGCTTAGAACAGCGGTTTGATGGCTACACCTTC CASSLEQRFDGYTF
TRBJ2-1 TRBD2 TRBV5-4 - 18 TGTGCCAGCAGCTTGGCCCAGGGACTAGCGGGATTCTACAATGAGCAGTTCTTC CASSLAQGLAGFYNEQFF
TRBJ2-3 TRBD1 TRBV24-1 many 15 TGTGCCACCAGTGATCCGGACAGGGGCCCAGATACGCAGTATTTT CATSDPDRGPDTQYF
TRBJ2-1 - TRBV12-3/TRBV12-4 many 14 TGTGCCAGCAGTTTCCCCGGGGGAGGCGATGAGCAGTTCTTC CASSFPGGGDEQFF
TRBJ1-1 - TRBV7-9 many 12 TGTGCCAGCAGCCTTACGACAGGTGAAGCTTTCTTT CASSLTTGEAFF
TRBJ2-2 - TRBV19 - 17 TGTGCCAGTAGTATAGATCGGGAAGGGGCGAACACCGGGGAGCTGTTTTTT CASSIDREGANTGELFF
TRBJ2-5 TRBD2 TRBV4-3 - 16 TGCGCCAGCAGCGCGCGAGCGGGAGGGCCGGGAGAGACCCAGTACTTC CASSARAGGPGETQYF
TRBJ1-1 TRBD1 TRBV6-2/TRBV6-3 many 12 TGTGCCAGCAGTGACAGGGGGCGAATAGCTTTCTTT CASSDRGRIAFF
TRBJ2-7 - TRBV6-5 many 15 TGTGCCAGCAGTTACCACAGTAGAAGGTCCTACGAGCAGTACTTC CASSYHSRRSYEQYF
TRBJ2-2 TRBD2 TRBV7-9 - 15 TGTGCCAGCAGCCCCGGGACTAGAGTCACCGGGGAGCTGTTTTTT CASSPGTRVTGELFF
TRBJ2-7 TRBD2 TRBV7-2 few 15 TGTGCCAGCAGCCCCACGGGACTAGGATTCAACGAGCAGTACTTC CASSPTGLGFNEQYF
TRBJ2-3 - TRBV14 few 14 TGTGCCAGCAGCTCCGAGTGGACTGGAAATACGCAGTATTTT CASSSEWTGNTQYF
TRBJ1-2 - TRBV19 many 14 TGTGCCAGTAGTCCCTACGGGGGGCGCGGTGGCTACACCTTC CASSPYGGRGGYTF
TRBJ2-5 - TRBV5-1 many 13 TGCGCCAGCAGCTTTGGTTTCATGGAGACCCAGTACTTC CASSFGFMETQYF
TRBJ1-5 - TRBV11-1 - 15 TGTGCCAGCAGCGCCGACGGACAGATCAATCAGCCCCAGCATTTT CASSADGQINQPQHF
TRBJ2-6 TRBD2 TRBV12-3/TRBV12-4 - 16 TGTGCCAGCAGGATAAGCGGGGGACCTGGGGCCAACGTCCTGACTTTC CASRISGGPGANVLTF
TRBJ1-5 TRBD1 TRBV7-2 - 14 TGTGCCAGCAGCCCCGGACAGGGGCATCAGCCCCAGCATTTT CASSPGQGHQPQHF
TRBJ2-7 TRBD1 TRBV12-3/TRBV12-4 few 14 TGTGCCAGCAGCCAACAGGGGTATGGGTACGAGCAGTACTTC CASSQQGYGYEQYF
TRBJ2-7 - TRBV30 - 12 TGTGCCTGGACACCCGGCTCCTACGAGCAGTACTTC CAWTPGSYEQYF
TRBJ2-5 - TRBV5-1 few 13 TGCGCCAGCAGCTTGATCAGCCAAGAGACCCAGTACTTC CASSLISQETQYF
TRBJ1-5 TRBD1 TRBV7-8 few 15 TGTGCCAGCAGCTTAGAAGGGGGCGCCTATCAGCCCCAGCATTTT CASSLEGGAYQPQHF
TRBJ2-7 TRBD2 TRBV20-1 - 14 TGCAGTGCTAGGTACGGGACTAGCGCGTACGAGCAGTACTTC CSARYGTSAYEQYF